These 26 T cell receptor beta chains were sequenced from one sample in a study of cytomegalovirus exposure and HLA in healthy donors. This PCR relied on a set of 60 Vbeta primers and 13 Jbeta primers. The repertoire was sequenced with immunoSEQ multiplex PCR; TCRdb's copy has only in-frame clones and lacks some. The repertoire includes around 100,000 clones, under 80% of them detected once, and less than 5% sits in the top ten. Sequencing was performed on PBMCs. These TCRs come from a woman aged 18-29 years in good health and CMV-seropositive.

This chain joins TRBV5-6 and TRBJ1-1, with 9 bases fitting TRBD1. CDR3 length: 16 amino acids. V shed 0 bases and J 5 bases; nucleotides not matched to a gene: 8. Germline-derived CDR1 and CDR2 are SGHDT and YYEEEE. The DNA of the CDR3 is TGTGCCAGCAGCTTGGCCGGGACAGGGTGGGGTACTGAAGCTTTCTTT. Protein sequence: CASSLAGTGWGTEAFF.

The chain combines TRBV29-1 with TRBJ2-7; 12 positions agree with TRBD2. Per the germline V gene, CDR1 is SQVTM and CDR2 is ANQGSEA. The CDR3 loop spans 15 amino acids. V shed 4 bases, J shed 0 bases, and the junction held 4 bases outside the gene matches. The CDR3 DNA reads TGCAGCGTTGCGGGACTAGCGGGTTTCTCCTACGAGCAGTACTTC. Its protein product is CSVAGLAGFSYEQYF.

This clone was found once. Compared with germline, one end of the junction differs, possibly owing to a read error. This chain links TRBV18 with TRBJ1-5; tentative D call: TRBD1 (6 bases). Looked up from germline, CDR1 is KGHSH and CDR2 is LQKENI. The CDR3 is 15 amino acids. The CDR3 region has the DNA TGTGCCAGCTCACCACCGGGGGGGGGCAAGCAGCCCCAGCATTTT. Translation gives CASSPPGGGKQPQHF.

This clone was found a few times. The rearrangement links TRBV11-1 to TRBJ2-2; possible D gene TRBD1, 6 bases. V was pared by 2 bases and J by 2 bases, with 9 bases between. The germline CDR1 and CDR2 sequences are SGHAT and FQDESV (reference sequence). The CDR3 loop spans 15 amino acids. CDR3 sequence reads: CASSLMGHNTGELFF. In DNA form, the CDR3 reads TGTGCCAGCAGCTTAATGGGACACAACACCGGGGAGCTGTTTTTT.

About this clone itself: One end of the junction fails to match germline, which may point to a read error. V is TRBV30 and J is TRBJ2-7, with 9 bases matching TRBD1. CDR1 is GTSNPN and CDR2 is SVGIG in the germline V gene (reference sequence). This CDR3 has 17 amino acids. The CDR3 nucleotides are TGTACCTGCTTCCGGGACAGGGCCAAACATATATCCTACGAGCAGTACTTC. This gives the protein CTCFRDRAKHISYEQYF.

In its sample, this clone was seen a few times. V usage is TRBV4-3 and J usage is TRBJ2-7; 10 positions match TRBD2. V lost 0 bases, J lost 7 bases, and 6 bases stayed unmatched. CDR3 length: 15 residues. Germline V gene lookup returns CDR1 LGHNA and CDR2 YSLEER. The chain's CDR3 is CASSQDNLAGVEQYF. CDR3 DNA sequence: TGCGCCAGCAGCCAAGATAACCTAGCGGGAGTTGAGCAGTACTTC.

The chain combines TRBV5-6 with TRBJ1-5, with a possible D match to TRBD1 (5 bases). This CDR3 spans 17 amino acids. V lost 7 bases and J lost 0, with 20 bases in between. Germline V gene lookup returns CDR1 SGHDT and CDR2 YYEEEE. The CDR3 DNA follows: TGTGCCAGCCGGGACTCACGTCGCCCAAATAGCAATCAGCCCCAGCATTTT. It encodes CASRDSRRPNSNQPQHF.

The rearrangement uses TRBV5-1 and TRBJ2-2, with 14 bases identical to TRBD2. V lost 4 bases, J lost 8 bases, and 7 bases stayed unmatched. Germline-derived CDR1 and CDR2 are SGHRS and YFSETQ. CDR3 size: 16 residues. The CDR3 protein is CASSLGTSGSYGELFF. CDR3 bases: TGCGCCAGCAGCCTTGGGACTAGCGGGAGCTATGGGGAGCTGTTTTTT.

The chain uses TRBV29-1 and TRBJ2-1, with TRBD2 matching over 15 bases. Unmatched junction bases numbered 10, after V lost 6 bases and J lost 1 base. Germline V gene data show CDR1 as SQVTM and CDR2 as ANQGSEA. This CDR3 region has 18 residues. CDR3 sequence: CSVKTRGLAGGSYNEQFF. The CDR3 DNA reads as TGCAGCGTAAAGACCAGGGGACTAGCGGGAGGTTCCTACAATGAGCAGTTCTTC.

The chain uses TRBV5-1 and TRBJ2-7; a possible D gene is TRBD2 (7 bases). V was pared by 5 bases and J by 3 bases, with 12 bases between. In germline, CDR1 is SGHRS, CDR2 YFSETQ. There are 13 residues in the CDR3. In DNA form, the CDR3 reads TGCGCCAGCAGAGGGGGGGCTGACTACGAGCAGTACTTC. Translating gives CASRGGADYEQYF.

V gene TRBV18 combines with J gene TRBJ2-2; no firm D call. The CDR3 length is 17 residues. Germline loops: CDR1 KGHSH, CDR2 LQKENI. The ends were cut back, 3 bases at V and 0 bases at J, with 14 bases in the middle. This CDR3 is CASSPRPRIANTGELFF. CDR3 nucleotides: TGTGCCAGCTCACCGCGGCCGCGCATCGCGAACACCGGGGAGCTGTTTTTT.

This sequence joins TRBV6-6 and TRBJ2-7; perhaps TRBD2 as D (7 bases). The V and J ends lost 2 bases and 2 bases respectively, with 13 bases between them. Germline V lookup: CDR1 MNHNY, CDR2 SVGAGI (reference sequence). The CDR3 length is 15 residues. The CDR3: CASSYKGEGTYEQYF. The CDR3 coding sequence is TGTGCCAGCAGTTACAAGGGGGAGGGAACCTACGAGCAGTACTTC.

As for this clone: Other DNA sequences in this specimen translate into the identical CDR3. CDR3 loop: CASSALTDTQYF. CDR3 DNA sequence: TGTGCCAGCAGCGCACTCACAGATACGCAGTATTTT. This chain joins TRBV9 and TRBJ2-3, with unresolved D. CDR1 and CDR2 (germline): SGDLS, YYNGEE. The CDR3 consists of 12 residues. The germline V and J ends were trimmed by 3 bases and 2 bases, with 4 bases remaining between them.

This clone was counted a few times. This rearrangement joins TRBV5-1 to TRBJ2-2, with D maybe TRBD2 (6 bases). Germline values: CDR1 SGHRS, CDR2 YFSETQ. The CDR3 extends over 15 amino acids. Trimming left V 7 bases short and J 0 bases short, with 13 bases between. The CDR3 DNA follows: TGCGCCAGCGTATGGGACTCAGCGAACACCGGGGAGCTGTTTTTT. This sequence encodes CASVWDSANTGELFF. Together with reference TRBV5-1 and TRBJ2-2, the CDR3 gives the full variable domain: KAGVTQTPRYLIKTRGQQVTLSCSPISGHRSVSWYQQTPGQGLQFLFEYFSETQRNKGNFPGRFSGRQFSNSRSEMNVSTLELGDSALYLCASVWDSANTGELFFGEGSRLTVL.

The rearrangement joins TRBV7-9 to TRBJ2-7; D not resolved. The CDR3 spans 15 residues. Looked up from germline, CDR1 is SEHNR and CDR2 is FQNEAQ (reference sequence). V dropped 5 bases and J dropped 2 bases, with 16 bases sitting between them. The CDR3 DNA reads TGTGCCAGCAGCCATCCGCCGGGTGGAGCCTACGAGCAGTACTTC. It translates to CASSHPPGGAYEQYF.

The chain couples TRBV7-2 to TRBJ2-7; TRBD1 is a possible D gene (6 bases). CDR1 SGHTA and CDR2 FQGNSA come from the germline V gene. The V and J ends lost 3 bases and 1 base respectively, with 10 bases between them. The CDR3 consists of 14 residues. The CDR3 DNA is TGTGCCAGCAGCTTCCCGGGACAATCCTACGAGCAGTACTTC. Its protein is CASSFPGQSYEQYF.

The chain uses TRBV10-3 and TRBJ2-3; 7 nucleotides line up with TRBD2. Germline loops: CDR1 ENHRY, CDR2 SYGVKD. The CDR3 totals 14 residues. V was clipped by 11 bases and J by 0 bases; unmatched bases: 8. CDR3 region: CASREGGSTDTQYF. Written as DNA, the CDR3 is TGTGCCTCGAGGGAGGGAGGTAGCACAGATACGCAGTATTTT.

The chain has TRBV4-3 and TRBJ2-7; 10 nucleotides match TRBD2. The CDR3 extends over 17 amino acids. The V and J ends lost 0 bases and 4 bases, in that order; junction bases with no gene match: 9. Germline CDR1 reads LGHNA; CDR2 reads YSLEER. The DNA for the CDR3 is TGCGCCAGCAGCCAAGATCTGGCTAGCGGGAGAAATTACGAGCAGTACTTC. Protein sequence: CASSQDLASGRNYEQYF.

The sample holds a few counts of this clone. The chain joins TRBV19 to TRBJ1-5; TRBD1 matches 10 bases. The CDR3 loop spans 17 amino acids. V lost 5 bases, J lost 0 bases, and 7 bases stayed unmatched. CDR1 is LNHDA, CDR2 SQIVND, per germline (reference sequence). CDR3 loop: CASSPRDRGSSNQPQHF. The CDR3, as DNA: TGTGCCAGTAGTCCAAGGGACAGGGGAAGTAGCAATCAGCCCCAGCATTTT.

With respect to this clone: This sample also contains other DNA sequences that code for the same CDR3. The chain joins TRBV29-1 to TRBJ2-7, with TRBD2 matching 14 bases. The CDR3 runs to 14 residues. V was clipped by 6 bases and J by 4 bases; unmatched bases: 5. The germline V gene has CDR1 SQVTM and CDR2 ANQGSEA. The DNA for the CDR3 is TGCAGCGTGGCGGGACTAGCGGGAGCATACGAGCAGTACTTC. Its protein is CSVAGLAGAYEQYF.

The CDR3 protein is CASSGHRGPYNEQFF. DNA for the CDR3: TGTGCCAGCAGTGGTCACAGGGGGCCCTACAATGAGCAGTTCTTC. The chain carries TRBV2 and TRBJ2-1; 9 bases fit TRBD1. Germline assignment: CDR1 SNHLY and CDR2 FYNNEI. The V segment lost 4 bases and the J segment 2 bases; nucleotides outside the gene matches: 3. This CDR3 has 15 amino acids.

Here the CDR3 reads CASSQRREKMHEQFF. DNA of the CDR3: TGTGCCAGCAGCCAAAGGAGGGAGAAGATGCATGAGCAGTTCTTC. This chain links TRBV14 with TRBJ2-1, with D maybe TRBD2 (6 bases). CDR3 size: 15 residues. Germline V gives CDR1 SGHDN, CDR2 FVKESK. V was cut by 2 bases and J by 8 bases, with 16 bases left in between.

This clone has just a few counts. The chain uses TRBV2 and TRBJ1-5, with 12 bases that match TRBD1. CDR3 size: 15 residues. Trimming cost V 6 bases and J 5 bases; bases outside gene matches: 5. Germline CDR1 is SNHLY and CDR2 is FYNNEI. The CDR3 loop is CASSVGQGAYQPQHF. CDR3 bases: TGTGCCAGCAGCGTGGGACAGGGGGCTTATCAGCCCCAGCATTTT.

The chain employs TRBV9 and TRBJ2-3; a weak D match, TRBD1 (6 bases). CDR3 length: 15 residues. Trimming took 0 bases from V and 3 from J, leaving 11 bases between them. Germline CDR1 reads SGDLS; CDR2 reads YYNGEE. The DNA for the CDR3 is TGTGCCAGCAGCGTAGCATATACAGGGACAGATACGCAGTATTTT. Protein sequence: CASSVAYTGTDTQYF.

The chain employs TRBV6-6 and TRBJ2-2; 8 nucleotides match TRBD2. In germline, CDR1 is MNHNY, CDR2 SVGAGI (reference sequence). The length of the CDR3 is 14 residues. Losses at the gene ends were 6 bases for V and 7 bases for J; bases not matched to a gene: 7. CDR3 DNA: TGTGCCAGCAGCAAGGGACTAGAGGGCGGGGAGCTGTTTTTT. Protein: CASSKGLEGGELFF.

The chain uses TRBV2 and TRBJ2-2; TRBD2 aligns across 10 bases. This CDR3 region has 15 residues. Trimming cost V 6 bases and J 2 bases; bases outside gene matches: 3. Germline V lookup: CDR1 SNHLY, CDR2 FYNNEI. CDR3 DNA sequence: TGTGCCAGCAGGGAACTAGCGGGAAACACCGGGGAGCTGTTTTTT. Its translation: CASRELAGNTGELFF.